These 20 T cell receptor beta chains came from one sample sequenced in a study of early T cells in non-severe SARS-CoV-2 infection. Each CDR3 protein gets one entry after TCRdb re-called the 5' RACE reads with MiXCR. The sample lists over 60,000 distinct CDR3 sequences; about 10% were seen once. The material sequenced was whole blood, taken at baseline. The receptors stem from an adult who was a healthcare worker with PCR-confirmed SARS-CoV-2 infection or an uninfected control (not recorded which).

This clonotype was picked up many times. The CDR3 DNA follows: TGTGCCAGCAGCTTAGACCAGGGGGCTAATCAGCCCCAGCATTTT. This translates into CASSLDQGANQPQHF. The rearrangement links TRBV7-8 to TRBJ1-5; 8 bases map to TRBD1. From germline, CDR1 is SGHVS and CDR2 FQNEAQ. The trim removed 1 base at V and 4 bases at J, leaving 3 bases unmatched. This CDR3 has 15 residues.

On this clonotype: This CDR3 fails to terminate in the conserved phenylalanine or tryptophan, so it likely reflects a read error. The J gene is TRBJ1-1, the V gene TRBV6-5, with a tentative D call TRBD1 (6 bases). Trimming removed 2 bases at V and 4 bases at J, with 14 bases between. CDR1 is MNHEY, CDR2 SVGAGI, per germline. The CDR3 spans 15 residues. For the CDR3, the DNA is TGTGCCAGCAGTTACGTTGGGAGGGGGAGCACTGAAGCTTTCCTT. It codes for CASSYVGRGSTEAFL.

This clonotype was found a few times. This chain links TRBV5-5 with TRBJ2-7; D might be TRBD2 (5 bases). This CDR3 region has 13 residues. Germline lookup yields CDR1 SGHKS and CDR2 YYEKEE (reference sequence). V lost 4 bases to trimming and J lost 2 bases, with 10 bases between them. This chain's CDR3 is CASSGEMTYEQYF. The DNA of the CDR3 is TGTGCCAGCAGCGGGGAGATGACCTACGAGCAGTACTTC.

V and J are TRBV6-5 and TRBJ2-1; D is tentatively TRBD1 or TRBD2 (5 bases each). Germline V gives CDR1 MNHEY, CDR2 SVGAGI. V lost 5 bases to trimming and J lost 6 bases, with 17 bases between them. The CDR3 is 15 amino acids. The CDR3 DNA reads as TGTGCCAGCAGTAGGGACGGACCACGGGCCAATGAGCAGTTCTTC. This sequence encodes CASSRDGPRANEQFF.

This clonotype was seen a few times. CDR3 DNA sequence: TGTGCCAGCAGTCGGGGGCTAGGGGATAGCAATCAGCCCCAGCATTTT. It encodes CASSRGLGDSNQPQHF. This chain uses TRBV5-6 with TRBJ1-5, with D possibly matching TRBD1 (6 bases). This CDR3 contains 16 residues. Trimming removed 5 bases at V and 0 bases at J, with 15 bases between. Germline CDR1 is SGHDT and CDR2 is YYEEEE.

The rearrangement joins TRBV7-9 to TRBJ2-5, with D maybe TRBD2 (7 bases). V lost 6 bases, J lost 3 bases, and 17 bases lay in between. Looked up from germline, CDR1 is SEHNR and CDR2 is FQNEAQ (reference sequence). The CDR3 runs to 15 residues. The CDR3 sequence: CASRNIAGAKETQYF. CDR3 coding DNA: TGTGCCAGCAGGAACATTGCGGGGGCCAAAGAGACCCAGTACTTC.

This rearrangement joins TRBV30 to TRBJ2-2; 9 bases agree with TRBD1. The CDR3 is made up of 15 amino acids. The V segment lost 5 bases and the J segment 6 bases; nucleotides outside the gene matches: 10. In germline, CDR1 is GTSNPN, CDR2 SVGIG (reference sequence). In DNA form, the CDR3 reads TGTGCCTGGCCGGGGACAGGGAAAACAGCCGGGGAGCTGTTTTTT. Amino acids: CAWPGTGKTAGELFF.

The table lists this clonotype with many counts. V is TRBV7-9 and J is TRBJ1-1; no clear D gene. Trimming took off 1 base at V and 1 base at J, with 7 bases between the two ends. Germline lookup yields CDR1 SEHNR and CDR2 FQNEAQ (reference sequence). This CDR3 has 14 amino acids. This CDR3 is CASSLEGSNTEAFF. In nucleotides, the CDR3 is TGTGCCAGCAGCTTAGAGGGCTCGAACACTGAAGCTTTCTTT.

This clonotype was seen repeatedly, ten times or more. The chain joins TRBV19 to TRBJ2-2; D gene uncertain. This CDR3 has 13 residues. The germline V gene encodes CDR1 LNHDA and CDR2 SQIVND (reference sequence). V gave up 7 bases and J gave up 5 bases, with 11 bases separating them. CDR3 amino acids: CASNRPPTGELFF. The CDR3 region has the DNA TGTGCCAGTAATAGACCTCCAACCGGGGAGCTGTTTTTT.

This clonotype was seen just once. V and J are TRBV19 and TRBJ2-1, with 13 bases aligning to TRBD2. The length of the CDR3 is 19 residues. The J segment lost 0 bases and the V segment lost 8 bases, leaving 13 bases of the junction unmatched. Germline CDR1 LNHDA, CDR2 SQIVND (reference sequence). The CDR3 spells CASHSGLAGSPSSYNEQFF. The CDR3 DNA follows: TGTGCCAGTCACTCGGGACTAGCGGGGTCCCCCAGCTCCTACAATGAGCAGTTCTTC.

This clonotype was counted a few times. The rearrangement joins TRBV20-1 to TRBJ1-1; D is ambiguous. The length of the CDR3 is 13 residues. V was cut by 1 base and J by 0 bases, with 6 bases left in between. CDR1 is DFQATT and CDR2 is SNEGSKA in the germline V gene (reference sequence). The CDR3 reads CSARGGVNTEAFF. DNA of the CDR3: TGCAGTGCTAGAGGTGGCGTGAACACTGAAGCTTTCTTT.

V usage is TRBV12-3 or TRBV12-4 and J usage is TRBJ2-1; D is tentatively TRBD1 or TRBD2 (6 bases each). Trimming shortened V by 6 bases and J by 5 bases, and 23 bases separated the two germline ends. CDR3 length: 17 amino acids. The CDR3 DNA is TGTGCCAGCAGCCAGGACTACCCGAGGGGGTATGACAATGAGCAGTTCTTC. Encoded protein: CASSQDYPRGYDNEQFF.

Many counts were recorded for this clonotype. V usage is TRBV6-1 and J usage is TRBJ2-1; D might be TRBD1 (7 bases). This CDR3 region has 16 residues. V lost 2 bases to trimming and J lost 4 bases, with 15 bases between them. The germline V gene has CDR1 MNHNS and CDR2 SASEGT. The CDR3 protein is CASSESVPGGYNEQFF. DNA of the CDR3: TGTGCCAGCAGTGAATCCGTCCCAGGGGGGTACAATGAGCAGTTCTTC.

The V and J genes are TRBV2 and TRBJ2-7, with D perhaps matching TRBD1 or TRBD2 (6 bases each). This CDR3 has 15 residues. Germline-derived CDR1 and CDR2 are SNHLY and FYNNEI. Trimming pared 6 bases from V and 5 bases from J, leaving 20 bases between. CDR3 DNA sequence: TGTGCCAGCAGGAATCTAGGGGGGATCGCCCACGAGCAGTACTTC. This translates into CASRNLGGIAHEQYF.

This clonotype was picked up a small number of times. The CDR3, as DNA: TGTGCCAGCACGACAGACGATCAGCCCCAGCATTTT. It yields the protein CASTTDDQPQHF. The rearrangement uses TRBV2 and TRBJ1-5; perhaps TRBD1 as D (5 bases). Germline CDR1 is SNHLY and CDR2 is FYNNEI. The CDR3 totals 12 residues. The V end lost 7 bases, the J end lost 5 bases, and 9 bases lay between the germline ends.

The rearrangement joins TRBV5-1 to TRBJ1-5; no clear D gene. Germline CDR1 and CDR2: SGHRS and YFSETQ. The CDR3 consists of 12 residues. Trimming shortened V by 4 bases and J by 9 bases, and 11 bases separated the two germline ends. CDR3 sequence reads: CASSAQAGPQHF. The CDR3 DNA reads TGCGCCAGCAGCGCCCAGGCAGGGCCCCAGCATTTT.

J is TRBJ2-1 and V is TRBV13, with a possible D match to TRBD2 (7 bases). This CDR3 spans 14 amino acids. Germline loops: CDR1 PRHDT, CDR2 FYEKMQ (reference sequence). Trimming shortened V by 8 bases and J by 6 bases, and 17 bases separated the two germline ends. CDR3 in amino acids: CASGGGVAVNEQFF. The CDR3 DNA sequence: TGTGCCAGCGGCGGGGGCGTCGCGGTCAATGAGCAGTTCTTC.

The rearrangement links TRBV4-3 to TRBJ2-1; 7 bases line up with TRBD2. Germline-derived CDR1 and CDR2 are LGHNA and YSLEER. The V and J ends lost 0 bases and 4 bases, in that order; junction bases with no gene match: 3. This CDR3 spans 15 amino acids. This CDR3 reads CASSQDRRGYNEQFF. In DNA form, the CDR3 reads TGCGCCAGCAGCCAAGATAGGCGGGGGTACAATGAGCAGTTCTTC.

This clonotype was recorded many times. V usage is TRBV6-6 and J usage is TRBJ2-7; TRBD1 matches 9 bases. This CDR3 has 14 amino acids. Germline-derived CDR1 and CDR2 are MNHNY and SVGAGI (reference sequence). V gave up 5 bases and J gave up 5 bases; unmatched junction bases: 7. CDR3 loop: CASSPPGQGHEQYF. CDR3 in DNA: TGTGCCAGCAGTCCGCCGGGACAGGGCCACGAGCAGTACTTC.

Only a few counts were recorded for this clonotype. The gene calls are TRBV11-2 and TRBJ2-1; D gene ambiguous. Between the trimmed V and J ends, which lost 5 bases and 0 bases, there was a span of 8 bases. The CDR3 is 14 amino acids. In germline, CDR1 is SGHAT, CDR2 FQNNGV. The DNA of the CDR3 is TGTGCCAGCAGCCATGTGGGCTCCTACAATGAGCAGTTCTTC. It translates to CASSHVGSYNEQFF.